This T cell receptor beta chain was sequenced during a study of T cell repertoires in cytomegalovirus infection. On the study more broadly: Public TCR beta signatures indicated both CMV infection and matching HLA type.

This clonotype was counted between two and nine times. Its antigen is unknown. MiXCR was run by TCRdb on the reads, yielding one entry per CDR3 protein. The repertoire has 450,000 to 550,000 distinct CDR3 sequences, about 15% of them found once; the top ten carry 20% to 30%. Whole-study results and caveats: Based on cumulative public TCR beta family frequency, carriers of CMV plus the relevant HLA were identified. CMV-specific TCR beta clonotypes restricted by HLA-C dominated the ex vivo response.

Trimming cost V 1 base and J 6 bases; bases outside gene matches: 3. The CDR3 is 15 amino acids. Germline V lookup: CDR1 MNHEY, CDR2 SVGAGI. This receptor was obtained from a human donor in good health (CMV status not recorded). Some clones in this sample may be carry-over from other donors' samples. V gene TRBV6-5 combines with J gene TRBJ2-1; 10 bases align to TRBD2. Sequenced: CD8+ T cells from PBMCs. The CDR3 coding sequence is TGTGCCAGCAGTTACTTTTCTAGCGGGAGCAATGAGCAGTTCTTC. It yields the protein CASSYFSSGSNEQFF.